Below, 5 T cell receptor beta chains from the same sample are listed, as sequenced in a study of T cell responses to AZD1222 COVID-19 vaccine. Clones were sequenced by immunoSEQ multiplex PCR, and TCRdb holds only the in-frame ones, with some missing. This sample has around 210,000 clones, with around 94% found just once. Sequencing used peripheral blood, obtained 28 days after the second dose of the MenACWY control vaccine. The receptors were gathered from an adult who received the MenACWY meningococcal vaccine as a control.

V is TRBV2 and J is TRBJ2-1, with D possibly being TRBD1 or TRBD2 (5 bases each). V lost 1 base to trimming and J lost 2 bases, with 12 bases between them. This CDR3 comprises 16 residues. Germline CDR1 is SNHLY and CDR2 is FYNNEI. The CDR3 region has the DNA TGTGCCAGCAGTGAAGGGCGGCGAGGGGCCTACAATGAGCAGTTCTTC. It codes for CASSEGRRGAYNEQFF. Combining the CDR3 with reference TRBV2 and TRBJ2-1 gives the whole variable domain EPEVTQTPSHQVTQMGQEVILRCVPISNHLYFYWYRQILGQKVEFLVSFYNNEISEKSEIFDDQFSVERPDGSNFTLKIRSTKLEDSAMYFCASSEGRRGAYNEQFFGPGTRLTVL.

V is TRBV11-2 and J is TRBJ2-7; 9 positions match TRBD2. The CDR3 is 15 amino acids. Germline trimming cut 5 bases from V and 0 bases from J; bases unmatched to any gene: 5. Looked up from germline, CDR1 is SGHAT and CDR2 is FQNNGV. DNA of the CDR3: TGTGCCAGCAGCCTGAGCGGGAGGAGCTCCTACGAGCAGTACTTC. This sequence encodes CASSLSGRSSYEQYF.

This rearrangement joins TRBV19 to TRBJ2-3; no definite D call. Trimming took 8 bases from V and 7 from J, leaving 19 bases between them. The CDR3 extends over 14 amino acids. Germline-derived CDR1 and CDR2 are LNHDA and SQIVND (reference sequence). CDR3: CASCRMILVNTQYF. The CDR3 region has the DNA TGTGCCAGTTGTCGCATGATCCTTGTCAATACGCAGTATTTT.

CDR3 loop: CASSIQGGQPQHF. Written as DNA, the CDR3 is TGTGCCAGCAGCATCCAGGGGGGTCAGCCCCAGCATTTT. This sequence joins TRBV7-9 and TRBJ1-5; 7 bases are shared with TRBD1. Germline V gene data show CDR1 as SEHNR and CDR2 as FQNEAQ (reference sequence). V gave up 5 bases and J gave up 6 bases; unmatched junction bases: 4. This CDR3 has 13 residues. The full variable domain, completed using reference TRBV7-9 and TRBJ1-5, is DTGVSQNPRHKITKRGQNVTFRCDPISEHNRLYWYRQTLGQGPEFLTYFQNEAQLEKSRLLSDRFSAERPKGSFSTLEIQRTEQGDSAMYLCASSIQGGQPQHFGDGTRLSIL.

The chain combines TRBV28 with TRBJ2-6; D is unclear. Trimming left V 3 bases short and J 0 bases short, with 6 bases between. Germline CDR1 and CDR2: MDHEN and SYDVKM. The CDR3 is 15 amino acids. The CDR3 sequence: CASSFRASGANVLTF. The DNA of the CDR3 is TGTGCCAGCAGTTTTAGAGCCTCTGGGGCCAACGTCCTGACTTTC.